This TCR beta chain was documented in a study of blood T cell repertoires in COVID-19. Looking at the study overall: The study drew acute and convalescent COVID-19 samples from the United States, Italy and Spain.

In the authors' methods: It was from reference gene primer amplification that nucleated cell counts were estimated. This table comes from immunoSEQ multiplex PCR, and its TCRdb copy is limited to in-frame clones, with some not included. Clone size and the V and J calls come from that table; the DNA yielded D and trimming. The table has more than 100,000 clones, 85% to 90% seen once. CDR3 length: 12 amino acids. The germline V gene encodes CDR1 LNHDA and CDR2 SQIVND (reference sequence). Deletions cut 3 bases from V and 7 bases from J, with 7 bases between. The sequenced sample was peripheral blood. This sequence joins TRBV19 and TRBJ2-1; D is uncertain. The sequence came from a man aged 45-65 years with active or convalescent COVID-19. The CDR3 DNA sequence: TGTGCCAGTAGTATGGCACTAAATGAGCAGTTCTTC. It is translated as CASSMALNEQFF.